This TCR beta chain was sequenced during a study of T cell responses to AZD1222 COVID-19 vaccine. Assay: immunoSEQ multiplex PCR; the TCRdb copy retains only in-frame clones and omits some. In the table there are around 190,000 clones, 80% to 90% of which are singletons. Material: peripheral blood, obtained 28 days after the second AZD1222 dose. This sequence originates from an adult who received the AZD1222 COVID-19 vaccine.

CDR3 sequence (DNA): TGTGCCAGCAGCTTGAACAGACTGAACACTGAAGCTTTCTTT. As protein: CASSLNRLNTEAFF. The J gene is TRBJ1-1, the V gene TRBV5-4; D not certain. CDR1 and CDR2 from the germline V gene are SGHNT and YYREEE (reference sequence). Trimming cost V 1 base and J 0 bases, with 7 bases left between them. This CDR3 contains 14 residues.